The sequence of this T cell receptor (beta chain) was determined in a study of T cell responses to AZD1222 COVID-19 vaccine. The CDR3 has 17 amino acids. The trim removed 4 bases at V and 8 bases at J, leaving 8 bases unmatched. Germline V gives CDR1 LGHDT, CDR2 YNNKEL (reference sequence). The data were produced by immunoSEQ multiplex PCR, yet TCRdb's version contains in-frame clones alone and is incomplete. The sample records about 150,000 clones, 93% being singletons. Findings and caveats of the study: Only a handful of AZD1222 recipients, roughly six in all, had baseline seropositivity. At 160-218 and 743-854, vaccine-associated CD4 TCRs were dominant, and they spanned spike. Every sample of the repertoires postdated the peak T cell response.

Concerning this clone: The target antigen is unknown.

The chain employs TRBV3-1 (or the pseudogene TRBV3-2) and TRBJ2-1, with 16 bases identical to TRBD2. This TCR was sampled from an adult in good health. This specimen was peripheral blood, taken on day 0 of AZD1222 vaccination. The CDR3 bases are TGTGCCAGCAGCCCCGGGACTAGCGGGGGGGCTTTTTATGAGCAGTTCTTC. Translating it yields CASSPGTSGGAFYEQFF.